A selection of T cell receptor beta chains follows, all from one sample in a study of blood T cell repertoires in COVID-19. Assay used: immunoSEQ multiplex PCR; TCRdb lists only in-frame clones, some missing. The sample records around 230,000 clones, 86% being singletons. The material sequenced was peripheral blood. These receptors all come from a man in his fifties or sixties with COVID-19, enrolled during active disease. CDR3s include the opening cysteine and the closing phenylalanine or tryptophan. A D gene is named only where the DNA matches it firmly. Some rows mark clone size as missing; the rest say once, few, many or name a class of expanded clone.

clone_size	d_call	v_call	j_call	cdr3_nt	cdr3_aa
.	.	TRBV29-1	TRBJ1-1	TGCAGCTCCGGCCAGGGGACCCTGGGCACTGAAGCTTTCTTT	CSSGQGTLGTEAFF
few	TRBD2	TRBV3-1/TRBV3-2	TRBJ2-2	TGTGCCAGCAGCCAAGATCTGGCTAGCGGGGGCGGGGAGCTGTTTTTT	CASSQDLASGGGELFF
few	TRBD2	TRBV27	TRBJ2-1	TGTGCCAGCAGTAAGTTGGTAGCGGGGGGAAATGAGCAGTTCTTC	CASSKLVAGGNEQFF
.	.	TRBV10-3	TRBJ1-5	TGTGCCACCGCAGCCCGGTCCCAGGAACCCCAGCATTTT	CATAARSQEPQHF
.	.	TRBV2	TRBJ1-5	TGTGCCAGCAGTGACCGGAGAGGGGGAGTCAATCAGCCCCAGCATTTT	CASSDRRGGVNQPQHF
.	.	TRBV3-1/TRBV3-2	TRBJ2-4	TGTGCCAGCAGCCAAGATCCAGCCGCGACGGGGAACATTCAGTACTTC	CASSQDPAATGNIQYF
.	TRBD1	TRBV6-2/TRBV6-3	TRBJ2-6	TGTGCCAGCAGTCGCCTCCCGGGACAGGGGGCTTCTGGGGCCAACGTCCTGACTTTC	CASSRLPGQGASGANVLTF
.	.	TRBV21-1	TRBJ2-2	TGTGCCAGCAGCAGGGGAGGGGACACCGGGGAGCTGTTTTTT	CASSRGGDTGELFF
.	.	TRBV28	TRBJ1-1	TGTGCCAGCAAGGGCGGGGTAAACACTGAAGCTTTCTTT	CASKGGVNTEAFF
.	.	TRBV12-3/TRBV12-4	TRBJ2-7	TGTGCCAGCAGTGCGGGGCGCCCCTACGAGCAGTACTTC	CASSAGRPYEQYF
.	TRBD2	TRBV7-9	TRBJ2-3	TGTGCCAGCAGCTCACGATGGACTAGCGGGGGCGAAGGCGATACGCAGTATTTT	CASSSRWTSGGEGDTQYF
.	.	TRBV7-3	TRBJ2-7	TGTGCCAGCAGCCCACCAGGGGCTCACGAGCAGTACTTC	CASSPPGAHEQYF
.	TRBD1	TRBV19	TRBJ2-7	TGTGCCAGCCTGCCGGGACAGGGGGCGTCTGAGCAGTACTTC	CASLPGQGASEQYF
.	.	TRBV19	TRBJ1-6	TGTGCCAGTAGACGGGAGGAATTTTCACCCCTCCACTTT	CASRREEFSPLHF
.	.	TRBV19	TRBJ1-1	TGTGCCAGTACCCCCCCACACCCGAACACTGAAGCTTTCTTT	CASTPPHPNTEAFF
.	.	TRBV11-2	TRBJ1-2	TGTGCCAGCAGCTTAGCCGGTCTTGCTAACTATGGCTACACCTTC	CASSLAGLANYGYTF
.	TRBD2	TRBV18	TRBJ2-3	TGTGCCAGCTCACCACCGGCTAGCGGGGCCTTCACAGATACGCAGTATTTT	CASSPPASGAFTDTQYF
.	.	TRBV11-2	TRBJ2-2	TGTGCCAGCAGCCCGCAGGGAAGCGGGACCGGGGAGCTGTTTTTT	CASSPQGSGTGELFF
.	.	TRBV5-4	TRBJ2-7	TGTGCCAGCAGCTTGCCCGATAGTACGTTCCGCTACGAGCAGTACTTC	CASSLPDSTFRYEQYF
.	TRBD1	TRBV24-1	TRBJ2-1	TGTGCCACCGAGGCAGGGGGCAGCGATGAGCAGTTCTTC	CATEAGGSDEQFF
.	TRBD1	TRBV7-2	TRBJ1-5	TGTGCCAGCAGCTCCCGACAGGGGGCCGGCAATCAGCCCCAGCATTTT	CASSSRQGAGNQPQHF
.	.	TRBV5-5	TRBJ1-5	TGTGCCAGCAGCTTGGGGCCGGGGGAGCCCCAGCATTTT	CASSLGPGEPQHF
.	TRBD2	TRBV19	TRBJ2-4	TGTGCCAGTAGTATTGGGGGGGTAAACATTCAGTACTTC	CASSIGGVNIQYF
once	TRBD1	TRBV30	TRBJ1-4	TGTGCCGTACCAGGGGGATATGAGGATGAAAAACTGTTTTTT	CAVPGGYEDEKLFF
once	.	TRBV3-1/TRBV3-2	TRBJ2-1	TGTGCCAGCAGCCAAACAGGCCTCAATGAGCAGTTCTTC	CASSQTGLNEQFF
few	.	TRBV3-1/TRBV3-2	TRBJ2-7	TGTGCCAGCAGCCAAGAAATCAGAGGAGGAGGAGAAAACTACGAGCAGTACTTC	CASSQEIRGGGENYEQYF
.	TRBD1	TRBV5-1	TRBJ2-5	TGCGCCAGCAGCTTGGGACAGGGTCCGGAGACCCAGTACTTC	CASSLGQGPETQYF
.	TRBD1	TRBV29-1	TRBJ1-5	TGCAGCGTTGGAGACAGGGGGGATCAGCCCCAGCATTTT	CSVGDRGDQPQHF
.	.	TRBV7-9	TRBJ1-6	TGTGCCAGCGCTGACAGCACGAATTCACCCCTCCACTTT	CASADSTNSPLHF
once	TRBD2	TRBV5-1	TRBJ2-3	TGCGCCAGCAGCCCTGGGACTAGCGGGATCACAGATACGCAGTATTTT	CASSPGTSGITDTQYF
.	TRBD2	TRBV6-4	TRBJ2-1	TGTGCCAGCAGGGATCTAGCGGGGGGTTACAATGAGCAGTTCTTC	CASRDLAGGYNEQFF
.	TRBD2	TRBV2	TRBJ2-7	TGTGCCAGCAGCGGCGCTCTACTAGCGGGAGGGCCCTACGAGCAGTACTTC	CASSGALLAGGPYEQYF
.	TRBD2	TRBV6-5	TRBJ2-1	TGTGCCAGCAGTACGGGACTAGCGGTTAATGAGCAGTTCTTC	CASSTGLAVNEQFF
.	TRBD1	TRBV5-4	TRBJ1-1	TGTGCCAGCAGCATGCCCGGGACAGGGGCCAGCGGTGTAGCTTTCTTT	CASSMPGTGASGVAFF
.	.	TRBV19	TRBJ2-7	TGTGCCAGCTCCGCAGGGGCCTACGAGCAGTACTTC	CASSAGAYEQYF
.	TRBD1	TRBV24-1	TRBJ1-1	TGTGCCACCAGTGACCTCCGACAGGGGGCCATGAACACTGAAGCTTTCTTT	CATSDLRQGAMNTEAFF
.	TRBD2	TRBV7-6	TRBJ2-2	TGTGCCAGCAGCCCGAGGACTAGCGGGAGTACCGGGGAGCTGTTTTTT	CASSPRTSGSTGELFF
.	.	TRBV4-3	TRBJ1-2	TGCGCCAGCAGCCAAGATAGACTGAGCTATGGCTACACCTTC	CASSQDRLSYGYTF
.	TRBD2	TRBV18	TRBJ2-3	TGTGCCAGCTCACCACCCGGACTAGCGGGCACAGATACGCAGTATTTT	CASSPPGLAGTDTQYF
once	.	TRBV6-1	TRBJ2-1	TGTGCCAGCAGTGAAGCGGACGGACACCCATACAATGAGCAGTTCTTC	CASSEADGHPYNEQFF
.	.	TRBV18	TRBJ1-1	TGTGCCAGCTCGGGCAGGTCTGCGAACACTGAAGCTTTCTTT	CASSGRSANTEAFF
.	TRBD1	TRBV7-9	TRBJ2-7	TGTGCCAGCAGCTTAGACCCGGGACAGGGAACCTACGAGCAGTACTTC	CASSLDPGQGTYEQYF
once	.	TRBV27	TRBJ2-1	TGTGCCAGCAGTTTATCCCTGCGCAATGAGCAGTTCTTC	CASSLSLRNEQFF
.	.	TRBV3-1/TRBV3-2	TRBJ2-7	TGTGCCAGCAGCCAAGGGGGCGACGAGCAGTACTTC	CASSQGGDEQYF
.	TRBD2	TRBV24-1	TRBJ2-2	TGTGCCACCGGGGGGGGTAACACCGGGGAGCTGTTTTTT	CATGGGNTGELFF
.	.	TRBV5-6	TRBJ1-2	TGTGCCTCACGGGTTTTGAAAAACTATGGCTACACCTTC	CASRVLKNYGYTF
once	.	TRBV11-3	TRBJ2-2	TGTGCCAGCAGCCCTGGCGGCGGGGAGCTGTTTTTT	CASSPGGGELFF
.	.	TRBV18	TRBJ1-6	TGTGCCAGCTCACCTACTGATCCTGGTTCCATCGTTTCCCATTCACCCCTCCACTTT	CASSPTDPGSIVSHSPLHF
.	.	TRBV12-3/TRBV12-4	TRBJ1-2	TGTGCCAGCAGTGGACGGACCGGAGGAGGCTACACCTTC	CASSGRTGGGYTF
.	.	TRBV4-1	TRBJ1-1	TGCGCCAGCAGCCAAGAGCCAGGTAACACTGAAGCTTTCTTT	CASSQEPGNTEAFF
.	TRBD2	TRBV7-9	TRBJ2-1	TGTGCCAGCACCACCGGGACTACCGTAAATAATGAGCAGTTCTTC	CASTTGTTVNNEQFF
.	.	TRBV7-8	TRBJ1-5	TGTGCCAGCAGAGGACCTGCGGGGCAGCCCCAGCATTTT	CASRGPAGQPQHF
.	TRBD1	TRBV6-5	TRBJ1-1	TGTGCCAGCAGATCACAGGGGGACACTGAAGCTTTCTTT	CASRSQGDTEAFF